This record covers a single T cell receptor (beta chain). The V gene's germline CDR1 is SNHLY and CDR2 FYNNEI. V was pared by 10 bases and J by 4 bases, with 7 bases of the junction left unmatched. This CDR3 is built from 13 residues. These data originate in a study of blood T cell repertoires in COVID-19. Study details: PBMCs, B-cell-depleted T cells, or T cells provided the cDNA or gDNA that made up the material.

How the authors handled the data: Counts of nucleated cells, estimated from reference gene primer amplification, were obtained. TCRdb keeps only in-frame clones here, not all; method: immunoSEQ multiplex PCR. V and J calls and clone size come straight from that table; D and trimming were deduced from the DNA. This sample carries 300,000 or so clones, 80% to 90% of them seen once, and the ten largest clones take over 3.5%. This chain uses TRBV2 with TRBJ2-3; the match to TRBD1 covers 8 bases. This clonotype originated in a woman aged 40 to 50 with acute or convalescent COVID-19. Sequencing was done on a sample of peripheral blood. Written as DNA, the CDR3 is TGTGCCAAAAAAGGACAGGGATCAGATACGCAGTATTTT. Protein sequence: CAKKGQGSDTQYF.